This TCR beta chain was documented in a study of T-cell memory formation after mild COVID-19 (dated by TCRdb to the early 2020s). Regarding the complete study: TCR sequence clusters from the two donors were largely donor specific. In two donors, T-cell clones that expanded and contracted after mild COVID-19 were tracked by sequencing TCRalpha and TCRbeta repertoires over time. The cohort was made up of two young adult volunteers, one female and one male, who were previously healthy. Overall study outcomes, separate from this receptor: SARS-CoV-2 specificity was not confirmed for the second-wave clones peaking on day 37. From day 15 to 85, contracting clones showed balanced CD4/CD8 phenotypes, whereas a second wave of clones that expanded from day 15 to 37 leaned towards CD4+. Some responding clones were detected in pre-infection memory, which suggested that pre-existing cross-reactive memory T cells had joined the SARS-CoV-2 response. Only a couple of mild cases were covered by the study, and larger cohorts that include severe cases with pre-infection samples were considered necessary. Contracting CD4+ clones appeared mostly in the CM and EM memory subsets, whereas CD8+ clones were enriched in EMRA.

This clonotype was picked up many times. Its antigen remains undetermined. Per-base quality was not reported, and no clone a single base away is much larger than it. These reads were obtained on an Illumina NovaSeq 6000. TCRalpha and TCRbeta cDNA libraries were built by 5'RACE with constant-segment primers, adding sample barcodes and unique molecular identifiers. RNA was extracted from every sample with Trizol reagent. Library amplification was performed in two PCR steps, and a second sample barcode and Illumina TruSeq adapters were introduced in the second step. Sequencing of the libraries was done on an Illumina NovaSeq, producing 2 x 150 bp paired-end reads. The authors' analysis ran thus. Reads were demultiplexed and collapsed into UMI-guided consensus sequences with migec v1.2.7. Using mixcr v2.1.11, UMI consensuses were aligned to TRA and TRB V and J templates and then assembled into clonotypes. A clonotype was counted as expanded or contracted only if both edgeR and NoisET called the change significant, with noise models trained on biological replicates. For edgeR calls, the thresholds were a false discovery rate-adjusted p below 0.01 and a log2 fold-change of 1. As an exploratory analysis of dynamics, max-normalized trajectories of the 1000 most abundant clonotypes were examined with PCA combined with hierarchical clustering. Separately sequenced CD4+ and CD8+ repertoires were used to assign a CD4 or CD8 phenotype to each responding clone. In TCRdb, the public reads were trimmed at Q25 with fastp and aligned with MiXCR, with productive beta chains retained. Merged by CDR3 protein, the rows form single entries marked with the most common genes and DNA. The V and J calls reflect TCRdb's pipeline rather than the authors' work. Here the sample has approximately 490,000 distinct CDR3 sequences; just over 20% occur a single time. The ten largest clones represent around 12% of the sample.

Ficoll-Paque density gradient centrifugation was used to isolate PBMCs. Taken from the germline V gene, the CDR1 and CDR2 loops are SQVTM and ANQGSEA. The CDR3 sequence holds 13 residues, the cysteine and phenylalanine included. The DNA shown is the 39-base CDR3, in frame from base 1. V ends up 4 bases short and J 5 bases short, with an unmatched junction base count of 7. The V and J genes are TRBV29-1 and TRBJ2-7, with 8 junctional bases fitting TRBD1. The sequence came from an adult woman who had mild COVID-19 (a few samples of this study predate the infection). The sample titles of this study are shuffled in the database, so cell type and time point are left out; the donor was told from shared clones. The sample consisted of PBMCs or a T cell subset sorted from them (not recorded which). This receptor has the CDR3 CSVGGDRGHEQYF. The nucleotide sequence reads as follows: TGCAGCGTTGGGGGAGACAGGGGCCACGAGCAGTACTTC.